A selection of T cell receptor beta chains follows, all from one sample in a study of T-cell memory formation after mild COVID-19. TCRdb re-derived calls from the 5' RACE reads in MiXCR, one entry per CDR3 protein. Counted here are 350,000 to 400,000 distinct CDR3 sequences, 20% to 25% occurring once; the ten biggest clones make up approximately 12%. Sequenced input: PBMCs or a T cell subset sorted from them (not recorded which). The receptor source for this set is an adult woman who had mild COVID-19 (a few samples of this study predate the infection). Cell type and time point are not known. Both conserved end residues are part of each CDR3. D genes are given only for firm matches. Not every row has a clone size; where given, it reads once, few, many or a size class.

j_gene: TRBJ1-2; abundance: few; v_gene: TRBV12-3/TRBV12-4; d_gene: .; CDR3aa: CASSLVSGYGYTF
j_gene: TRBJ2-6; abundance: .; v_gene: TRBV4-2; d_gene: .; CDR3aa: CASSQDRRQSSSGANVLTF
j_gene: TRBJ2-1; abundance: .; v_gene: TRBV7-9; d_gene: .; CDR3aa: CASRGTQGDEQFF
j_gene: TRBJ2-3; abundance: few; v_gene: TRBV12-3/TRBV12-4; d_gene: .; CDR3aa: CASSEVGVGTQYF
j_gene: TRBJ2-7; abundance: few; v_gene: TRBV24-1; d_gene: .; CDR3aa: CATSSASYEQYF
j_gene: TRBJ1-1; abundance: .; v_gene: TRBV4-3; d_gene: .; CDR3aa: CASSPGGTWGTEAFF
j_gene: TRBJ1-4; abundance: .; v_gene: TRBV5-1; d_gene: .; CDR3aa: CASSLAGSYPEKLFF
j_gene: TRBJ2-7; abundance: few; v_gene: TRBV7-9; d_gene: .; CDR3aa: CASSLTSRGPGREQYF
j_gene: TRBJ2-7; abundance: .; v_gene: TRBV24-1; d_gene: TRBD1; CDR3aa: CATSEGTGASSYEQYF
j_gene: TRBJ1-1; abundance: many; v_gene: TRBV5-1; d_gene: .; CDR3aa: CASSLATPNTEAFF
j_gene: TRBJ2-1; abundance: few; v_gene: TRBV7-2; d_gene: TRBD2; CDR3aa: CASSTGTSGGPQFF
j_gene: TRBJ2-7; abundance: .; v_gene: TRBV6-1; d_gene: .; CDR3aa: CASRPRDSYEQYF
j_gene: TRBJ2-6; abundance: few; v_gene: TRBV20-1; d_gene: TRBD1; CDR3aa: CSAYRGTGANVLTF
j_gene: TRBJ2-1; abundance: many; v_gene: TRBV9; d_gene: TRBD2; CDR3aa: CASSAGLAGGYNEQFF
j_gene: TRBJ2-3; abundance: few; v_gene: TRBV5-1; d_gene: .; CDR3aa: CASSQGLLSTDTQYF
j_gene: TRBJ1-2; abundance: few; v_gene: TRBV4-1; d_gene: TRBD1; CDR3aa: CASSPSGGTGVNYGYTF
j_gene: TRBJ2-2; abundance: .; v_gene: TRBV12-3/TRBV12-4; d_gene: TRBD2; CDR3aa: CASSSGLAVLGGELFF
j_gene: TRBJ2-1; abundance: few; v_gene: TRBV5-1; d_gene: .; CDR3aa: CASSSGHTYNEQFF
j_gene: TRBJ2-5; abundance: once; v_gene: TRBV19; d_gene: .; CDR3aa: CASSIVLQSQETQYF
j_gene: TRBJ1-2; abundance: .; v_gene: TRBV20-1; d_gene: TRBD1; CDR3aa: CSAGTGGAYGYTF
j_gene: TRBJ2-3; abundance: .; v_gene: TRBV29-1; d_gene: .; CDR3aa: CSVPTSTDTQYF
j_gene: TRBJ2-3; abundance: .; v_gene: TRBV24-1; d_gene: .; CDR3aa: CATSGGDPTDTQYF
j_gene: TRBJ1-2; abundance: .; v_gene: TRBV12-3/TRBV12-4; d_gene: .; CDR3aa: CASRPRGGATNYGCTF